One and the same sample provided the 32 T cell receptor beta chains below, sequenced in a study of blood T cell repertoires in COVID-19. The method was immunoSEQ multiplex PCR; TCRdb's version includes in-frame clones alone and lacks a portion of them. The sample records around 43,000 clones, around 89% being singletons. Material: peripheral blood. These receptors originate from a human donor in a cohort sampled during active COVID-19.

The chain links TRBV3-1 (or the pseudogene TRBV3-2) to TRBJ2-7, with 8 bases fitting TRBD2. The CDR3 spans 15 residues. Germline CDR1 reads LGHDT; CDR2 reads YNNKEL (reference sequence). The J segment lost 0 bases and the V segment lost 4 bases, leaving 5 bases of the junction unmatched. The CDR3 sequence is CASSPLAVGSYEQYF. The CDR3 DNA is TGTGCCAGCAGCCCACTAGCGGTGGGCTCCTACGAGCAGTACTTC.

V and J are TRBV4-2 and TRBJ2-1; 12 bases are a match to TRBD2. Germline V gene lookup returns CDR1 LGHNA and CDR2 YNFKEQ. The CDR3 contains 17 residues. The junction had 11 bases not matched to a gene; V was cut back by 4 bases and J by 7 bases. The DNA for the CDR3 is TGTGCCAGCAGCCCCACGCCGCCTAGCGGGAGGGGGAATGAGCAGTTCTTC. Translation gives CASSPTPPSGRGNEQFF.

CDR3 loop: CASSLRPLGRTYNEQFF. In DNA form, the CDR3 reads TGCGCCAGCAGCTTGAGGCCTCTTGGGAGAACCTACAATGAGCAGTTCTTC. The V gene is TRBV5-1, the J gene TRBJ2-1, with D possibly matching TRBD2 (5 bases). Germline V gene lookup returns CDR1 SGHRS and CDR2 YFSETQ. The germline V and J ends were trimmed by 1 base and 2 bases, with 16 bases remaining between them. The CDR3 contains 17 residues.

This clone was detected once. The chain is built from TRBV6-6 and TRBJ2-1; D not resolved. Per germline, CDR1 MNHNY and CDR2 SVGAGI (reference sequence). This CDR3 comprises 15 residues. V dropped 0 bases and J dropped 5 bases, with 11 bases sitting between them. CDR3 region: CASSYSAASNNEQFF. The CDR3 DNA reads TGTGCCAGCAGTTACTCTGCGGCTTCTAACAATGAGCAGTTCTTC.

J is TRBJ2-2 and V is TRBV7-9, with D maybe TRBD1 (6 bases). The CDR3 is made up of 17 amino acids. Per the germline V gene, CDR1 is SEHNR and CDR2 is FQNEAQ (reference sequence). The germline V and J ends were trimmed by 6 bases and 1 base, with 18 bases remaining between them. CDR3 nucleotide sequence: TGTGCCAGCAGTCCAATTCCGGGACAAAAGAACACCGGGGAGCTGTTTTTT. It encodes CASSPIPGQKNTGELFF.

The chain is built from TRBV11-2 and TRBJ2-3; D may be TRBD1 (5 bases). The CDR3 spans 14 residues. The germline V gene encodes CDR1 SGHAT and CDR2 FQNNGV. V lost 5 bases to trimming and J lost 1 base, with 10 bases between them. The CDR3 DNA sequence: TGTGCCAGCAGCCTCGGACATGGCACAGATACGCAGTATTTT. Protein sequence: CASSLGHGTDTQYF.

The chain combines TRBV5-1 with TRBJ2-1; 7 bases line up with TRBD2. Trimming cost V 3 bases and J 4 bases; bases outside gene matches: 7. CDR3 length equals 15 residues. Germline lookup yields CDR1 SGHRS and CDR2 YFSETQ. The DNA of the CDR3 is TGCGCCAGCAGCTCTCGACTAGCAGCGTACAATGAGCAGTTCTTC. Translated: CASSSRLAAYNEQFF.

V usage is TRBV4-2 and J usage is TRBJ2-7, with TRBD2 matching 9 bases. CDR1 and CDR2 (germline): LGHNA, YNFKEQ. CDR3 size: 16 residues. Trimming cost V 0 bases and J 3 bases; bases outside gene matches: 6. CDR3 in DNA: TGTGCCAGCAGCCAAGATCTTAATAGCGGGAGCTACGAGCAGTACTTC. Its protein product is CASSQDLNSGSYEQYF.

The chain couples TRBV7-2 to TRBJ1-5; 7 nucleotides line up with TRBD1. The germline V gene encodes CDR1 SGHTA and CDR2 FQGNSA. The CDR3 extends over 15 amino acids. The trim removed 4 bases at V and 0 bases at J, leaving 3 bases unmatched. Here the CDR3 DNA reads TGTGCCAGCAGCTGGGGACAGTATAGCAATCAGCCCCAGCATTTT. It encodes CASSWGQYSNQPQHF. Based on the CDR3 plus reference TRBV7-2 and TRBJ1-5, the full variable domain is GAGVSQSPSNKVTEKGKDVELRCDPISGHTALYWYRQSLGQGLEFLIYFQGNSAPDKSGLPSDRFSAERTGGSVSTLTIQRTQQEDSAVYLCASSWGQYSNQPQHFGDGTRLSIL.

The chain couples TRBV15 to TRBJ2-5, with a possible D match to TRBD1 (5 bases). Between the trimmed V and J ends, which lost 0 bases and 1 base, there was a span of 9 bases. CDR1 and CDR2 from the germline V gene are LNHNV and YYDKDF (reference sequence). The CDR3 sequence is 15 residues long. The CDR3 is CATSRDPGPQETQYF. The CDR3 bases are TGTGCCACCAGCAGAGACCCAGGGCCCCAAGAGACCCAGTACTTC.

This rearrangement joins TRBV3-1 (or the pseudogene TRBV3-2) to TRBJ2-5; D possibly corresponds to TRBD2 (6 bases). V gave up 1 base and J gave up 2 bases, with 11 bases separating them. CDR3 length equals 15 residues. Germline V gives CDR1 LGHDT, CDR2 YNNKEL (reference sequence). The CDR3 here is CASSQVTGSQETQYF. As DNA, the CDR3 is TGTGCCAGCAGCCAAGTTACCGGGAGTCAAGAGACCCAGTACTTC.

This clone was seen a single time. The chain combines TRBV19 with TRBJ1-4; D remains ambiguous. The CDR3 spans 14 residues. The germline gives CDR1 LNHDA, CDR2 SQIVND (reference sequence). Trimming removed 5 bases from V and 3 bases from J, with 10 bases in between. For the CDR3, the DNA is TGTGCCAGTAGTCTCCGGTCCGCTAATGAAAAACTGTTTTTT. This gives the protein CASSLRSANEKLFF.

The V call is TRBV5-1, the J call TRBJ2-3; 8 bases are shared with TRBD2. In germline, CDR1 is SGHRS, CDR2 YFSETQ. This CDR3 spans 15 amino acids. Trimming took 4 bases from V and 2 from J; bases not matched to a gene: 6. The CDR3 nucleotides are TGCGCCAGCAGCGAGGCGGGGGGTATCACAGATACGCAGTATTTT. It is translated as CASSEAGGITDTQYF.

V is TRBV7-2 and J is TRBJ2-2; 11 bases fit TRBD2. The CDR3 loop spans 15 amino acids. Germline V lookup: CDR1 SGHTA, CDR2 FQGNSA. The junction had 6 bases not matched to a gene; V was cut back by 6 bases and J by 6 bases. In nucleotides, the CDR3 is TGTGCCAGCAGTACTAGCGGGAGCGGTGCCGGGGAGCTGTTTTTT. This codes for CASSTSGSGAGELFF.

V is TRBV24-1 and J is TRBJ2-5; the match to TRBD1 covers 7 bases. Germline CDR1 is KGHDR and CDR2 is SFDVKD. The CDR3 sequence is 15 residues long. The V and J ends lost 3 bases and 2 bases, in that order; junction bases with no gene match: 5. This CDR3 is CATSDTRTGQETQYF. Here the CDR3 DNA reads TGTGCCACCAGTGATACCAGGACAGGTCAAGAGACCCAGTACTTC.

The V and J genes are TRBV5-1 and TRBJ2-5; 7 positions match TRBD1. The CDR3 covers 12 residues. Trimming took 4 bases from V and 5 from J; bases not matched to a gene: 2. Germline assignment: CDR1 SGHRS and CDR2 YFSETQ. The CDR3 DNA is TGCGCCAGCAGCGAGGGGGCTGAGACCCAGTACTTC. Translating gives CASSEGAETQYF.

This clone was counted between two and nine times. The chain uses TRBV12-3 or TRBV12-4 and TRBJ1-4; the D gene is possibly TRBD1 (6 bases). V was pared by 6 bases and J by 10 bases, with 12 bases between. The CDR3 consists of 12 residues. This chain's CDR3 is CASRSGQLKLFF. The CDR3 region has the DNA TGTGCCAGCAGGTCGGGACAATTAAAACTGTTTTTT.

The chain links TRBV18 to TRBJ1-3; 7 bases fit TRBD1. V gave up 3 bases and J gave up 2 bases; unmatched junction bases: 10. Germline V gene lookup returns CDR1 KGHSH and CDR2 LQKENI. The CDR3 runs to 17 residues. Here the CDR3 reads CASSPGQVAGTGNTIYF. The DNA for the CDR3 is TGTGCCAGCTCACCCGGACAGGTCGCCGGTACTGGAAACACCATATATTTT.

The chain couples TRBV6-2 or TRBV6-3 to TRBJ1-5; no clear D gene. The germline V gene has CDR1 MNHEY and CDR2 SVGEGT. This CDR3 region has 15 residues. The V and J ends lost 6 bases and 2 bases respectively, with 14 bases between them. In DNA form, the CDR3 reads TGTGCCAGCAGCTCTACTATCCGAGGCAATCAGCCCCAGCATTTT. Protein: CASSSTIRGNQPQHF.

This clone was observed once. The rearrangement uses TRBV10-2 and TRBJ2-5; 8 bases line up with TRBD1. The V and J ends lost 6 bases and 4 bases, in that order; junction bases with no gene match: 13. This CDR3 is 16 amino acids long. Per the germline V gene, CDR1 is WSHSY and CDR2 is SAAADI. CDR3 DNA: TGCGCCAGCAGCTCCGGCCCACAGGGGGGAACAGAGACCCAGTACTTC. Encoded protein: CASSSGPQGGTETQYF.

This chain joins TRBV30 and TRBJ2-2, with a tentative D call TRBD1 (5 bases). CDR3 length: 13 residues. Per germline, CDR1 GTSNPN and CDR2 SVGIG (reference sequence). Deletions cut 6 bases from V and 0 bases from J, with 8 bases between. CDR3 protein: CACQGPNTGELFF. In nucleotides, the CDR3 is TGTGCCTGCCAGGGTCCGAACACCGGGGAGCTGTTTTTT.

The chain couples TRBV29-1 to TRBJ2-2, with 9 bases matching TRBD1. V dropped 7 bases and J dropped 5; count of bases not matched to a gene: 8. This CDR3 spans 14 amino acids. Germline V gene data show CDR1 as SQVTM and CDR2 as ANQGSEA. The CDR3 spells CSAERTGVTGELFF. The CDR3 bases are TGCAGCGCCGAGAGGACAGGGGTGACCGGGGAGCTGTTTTTT.

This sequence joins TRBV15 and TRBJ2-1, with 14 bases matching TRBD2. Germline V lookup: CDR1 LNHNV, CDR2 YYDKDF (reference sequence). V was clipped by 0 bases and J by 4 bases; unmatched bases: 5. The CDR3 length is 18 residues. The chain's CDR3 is CATSRDGLAGGLYNEQFF. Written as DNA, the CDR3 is TGTGCCACCAGCAGAGACGGACTAGCGGGAGGCTTATACAATGAGCAGTTCTTC.

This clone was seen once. CDR3 in DNA: TGTGCCACCAGCAGCGGACAGGGGGCCACCCCCAATCAGCCCCAGCATTTT. Amino acids: CATSSGQGATPNQPQHF. This chain links TRBV15 with TRBJ1-5; 11 nucleotides agree with TRBD1. The V segment lost 3 bases and the J segment 3 bases; nucleotides outside the gene matches: 7. Germline V lookup: CDR1 LNHNV, CDR2 YYDKDF (reference sequence). This CDR3 is built from 17 residues.

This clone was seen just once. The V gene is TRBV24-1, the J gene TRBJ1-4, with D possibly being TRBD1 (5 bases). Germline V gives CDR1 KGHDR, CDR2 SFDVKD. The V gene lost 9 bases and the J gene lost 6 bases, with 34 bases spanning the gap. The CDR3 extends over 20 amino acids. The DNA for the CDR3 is TGTGCCACCGTAACCCGGGCGGGAGGGGCCGCCTGGGTCGTTCATGAAAAACTGTTTTTT. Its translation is CATVTRAGGAAWVVHEKLFF.

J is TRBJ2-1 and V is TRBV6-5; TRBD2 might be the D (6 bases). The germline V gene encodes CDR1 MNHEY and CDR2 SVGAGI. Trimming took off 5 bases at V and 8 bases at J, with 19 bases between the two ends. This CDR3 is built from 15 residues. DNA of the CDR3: TGTGCCAGCAGTACCCCCGGGACTCCGGGGGATGAGCAGTTCTTC. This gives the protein CASSTPGTPGDEQFF.

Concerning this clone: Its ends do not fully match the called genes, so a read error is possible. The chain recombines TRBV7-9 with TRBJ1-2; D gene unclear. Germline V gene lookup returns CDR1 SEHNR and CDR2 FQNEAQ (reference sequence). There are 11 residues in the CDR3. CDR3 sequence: CASTLAAHPYF. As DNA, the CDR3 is TGTGCCAGCACCTTAGCCGCGCATCCCTACTTC.

As DNA, the CDR3 is TGTGCCAGCTCACCACGGCGGGAGGGCAACACAGATACGCAGTATTTT. Amino acids: CASSPRREGNTDTQYF. The rearrangement joins TRBV18 to TRBJ2-3; 9 bases agree with TRBD2. Germline V gene lookup returns CDR1 KGHSH and CDR2 LQKENI. This CDR3 has 16 residues. The J segment lost 2 bases and the V segment lost 1 base, leaving 4 bases of the junction unmatched.

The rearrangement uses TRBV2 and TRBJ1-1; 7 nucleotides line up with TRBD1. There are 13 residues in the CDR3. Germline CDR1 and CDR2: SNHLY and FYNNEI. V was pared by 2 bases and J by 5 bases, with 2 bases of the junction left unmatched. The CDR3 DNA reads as TGTGCCAGCAGTGAAATGACAGGGACTGAAGCTTTCTTT. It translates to CASSEMTGTEAFF.

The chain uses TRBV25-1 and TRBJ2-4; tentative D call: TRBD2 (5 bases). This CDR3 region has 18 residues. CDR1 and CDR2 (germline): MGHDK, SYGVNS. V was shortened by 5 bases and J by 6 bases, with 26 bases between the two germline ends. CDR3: CASSTPSGAGSTGNIQYF. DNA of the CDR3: TGTGCCAGCAGTACACCAAGCGGCGCTGGGTCTACGGGAAACATTCAGTACTTC.

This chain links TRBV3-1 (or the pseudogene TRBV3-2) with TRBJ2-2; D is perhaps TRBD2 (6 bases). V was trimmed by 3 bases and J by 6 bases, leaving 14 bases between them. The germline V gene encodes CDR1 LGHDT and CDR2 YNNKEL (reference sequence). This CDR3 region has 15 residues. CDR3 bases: TGTGCCAGCAGCCAGGAGGGTGCGTTCCCCGGGGAGCTGTTTTTT. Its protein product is CASSQEGAFPGELFF.

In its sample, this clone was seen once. CDR3 sequence reads: CASSLGGRRELFF. CDR3 nucleotide sequence: TGTGCCAGCAGCTTGGGGGGCCGGAGGGAGCTGTTTTTT. The chain links TRBV5-8 to TRBJ2-2; possible D gene TRBD1, 5 bases. From germline, CDR1 is SGHTS and CDR2 YDEGEE. Trimming removed 0 bases at V and 9 bases at J, with 9 bases between. The CDR3 contains 13 residues.